This TCR beta chain is drawn from a study of cytomegalovirus exposure and HLA in healthy donors. There are a few counts of this clone. The PCR ran on 60 Vbeta and 13 Jbeta primers. Measured with immunoSEQ multiplex PCR; TCRdb has only the in-frame clones, and not every one. The table has about 130,000 clones, roughly four fifths seen once; the top ten hold 1.8%. The CDR3 covers 12 residues. Per germline, CDR1 KGHSH and CDR2 LQKENI. V shed 8 bases and J shed 1 base, with 8 bases lying between them. The receptor was isolated from a female donor in good health and CMV-seropositive. V is TRBV18 and J is TRBJ1-1; TRBD1 might be the D (5 bases). What was sequenced was PBMCs. This CDR3 is CASRTGNTEAFF. CDR3 nucleotides: TGTGCCAGCCGTACAGGGAACACTGAAGCTTTCTTT.